One and the same sample provided the 27 T cell receptor beta chains below, sequenced in a study of CD8+ T cells in alopecia areata. RNA extraction was followed by reverse transcription into cDNA, which acted as the sequencing template. The method was immunoSEQ multiplex PCR; TCRdb's version includes in-frame clones alone and lacks a portion of them. This sample carries more than 250,000 clones, none of them present only once. Separation of pooled cutaneous lymph node cells was by sorting with CD4, CD8alpha, NKG2D, NKG2ACE and other markers. Sequenced sample: CD4+ T cells sorted from a lymph node. The origin of the receptors is a C3H/HeJ mouse with alopecia areata. The strain's MHC: H2-k.

This clone was detected many times. Gene names and germline match the mouse. The CDR3 end is not reached by the read, which stops 4 residues before it; the germline J gene fills it in. The chain is built from TRBV13-1 and TRBJ2-1, with D maybe TRBD1 (5 bases). CDR1 is NSHNY and CDR2 is SYGAGN in the germline V gene. The CDR3 is 14 amino acids. V lost 0 bases and J 3 bases, leaving 7 bases between the germline ends. The CDR3 here is CASSDGQIYAEQFF. CDR3 DNA, as far as it was read: TGTGCCAGCAGTGATGGACAGATCTATGCT.

This clone has only a few counts. Genes and germline come from the mouse. The read falls 4 residues short of the CDR3 end, and the missing part is taken from the germline J gene. This CDR3 is also generated by other DNA sequences in the sample. This rearrangement joins TRBV5 to TRBJ2-7; D perhaps matches TRBD1 (6 bases). Germline V lookup: CDR1 LGHNA, CDR2 YNLKQL (reference sequence). V gave up 3 bases and J gave up 3 bases, with 9 bases separating them. CDR3 length equals 13 residues. The sequenced part of the CDR3 DNA is TGTGCCAGCAGCCATCGGGACAACTAT. This codes for CASSHRDNY. The full CDR3 reads CASSHRDNYEQYF.

This clone came up a few times. These gene names are mouse names. The CDR3 here is CASSAGGRWRDTQYF. The DNA read from the CDR3 is TGTGCCAGCAGTGCTGGGGGACGATGGCGAGAC. The rearrangement links TRBV13-3 to TRBJ2-5; 7 positions match TRBD2. The read ends 4 residues early relative to the CDR3; the germline J gene fills the gap. This CDR3 region has 15 residues. Germline assignment: CDR1 NNHDY and CDR2 SYVADS. Looking up the rest from reference TRBV13-3 and TRBJ2-5 gives the full variable domain: EAAVTQSPRSKVAVTGGKVTLSCHQTNNHDYMYWYRQDTGHGLRLIHYSYVADSTEKGDIPDGYKASRPSQENFSLILELASLSQTAVYFCASSAGGRWRDTQYFGPGTRLLVL.

In this sample, this clone turned up a few times. Gene and germline names: mouse. The CDR3 end is not reached by the read, which stops 4 residues before it; the germline J gene fills it in. Other nucleotide sequences from this sample produce the same CDR3. The chain carries TRBV19 and TRBJ2-5; tentative D call: TRBD1 (6 bases). The germline gives CDR1 FNHDT, CDR2 SITEND (reference sequence). The V gene lost 2 bases and the J gene lost 3 bases, with 7 bases spanning the gap. This CDR3 region has 13 residues. The CDR3 bases that were read are TGTGCCAGCAGTATCAGGGGACAAGAC. Translation: CASSIRGQD. The CDR3, in full, reads CASSIRGQDTQYF. The full variable domain, rest sourced from reference TRBV19 and TRBJ2-5, is GGIITQTPKFLIGQEGQKLTLKCQQNFNHDTMYWYRQDSGKGLRLIYYSITENDLQKGDLSEGYDASREKKSSFSLTVTSAQKNEMAVFLCASSIRGQDTQYFGPGTRLLVL.

By share of the sample, this clone is medium-sized. Mouse germline and gene names are used. The read is 4 residues too short to cover the CDR3 end, so that end is filled in from the germline J gene. The gene calls are TRBV1 and TRBJ2-4; 12 bases match TRBD2. V dropped 3 bases and J dropped 2; count of bases not matched to a gene: 3. The CDR3 consists of 16 residues. The germline CDR1 and CDR2 sequences are NSQYPW and LRSPGD (reference sequence). The CDR3 DNA, read in part, is TGCACCTGCAGTGCGGAGACTGGGGGGGCTCAAAAC. Translating it yields CTCSAETGGAQN. The CDR3 reads in full as CTCSAETGGAQNTLYF.

As regards this clone: Mouse names are used for the genes. The read halts 4 residues ahead of the CDR3 end, with the missing end drawn from the germline J gene. The V gene is TRBV19, the J gene TRBJ2-7; tentatively, D is TRBD2 (5 bases). Trimming took 5 bases from V and 2 from J, leaving 11 bases between them. This CDR3 contains 13 residues. Germline lookup yields CDR1 FNHDT and CDR2 SITEND (reference sequence). CDR3 bases read: TGTGCCAGCAGCCCGGACTCGCCCTAT. It is translated as CASSPDSPY. The whole CDR3 protein is CASSPDSPYEQYF.

This clone was seen a few times. The genes are named according to mouse. The missing CDR3 end, 4 residues past where the read stops, is filled in from the germline J gene. The chain joins TRBV17 to TRBJ2-2; the D is unclear. The CDR3 sequence is 12 residues long. Germline CDR1 reads MNHDT; CDR2 reads YYDKIL. Between the trimmed V and J ends, which lost 5 bases and 5 bases, there was a span of 6 bases. The sequenced part of the CDR3 DNA is TGTGCTAGCAGTCCCAAAACCGGG. Its protein product is CASSPKTG. The complete CDR3 protein is CASSPKTGQLYF. The full variable domain, its missing parts supplied by reference TRBV17 and TRBJ2-2, is DTTVKQNPRYKLARVGKPVNLICSQTMNHDTMYWYQKKPNQAPKLLLFYYDKILNREADTFEKFQSSRPNNSFCSLYIGSAGLEYSAMYLCASSPKTGQLYFGEGSKLTVL.

This clone was found a few times. Gene names are mouse gene names. The CDR3 end falls 4 residues outside the read, so it is completed with the germline J gene. The V gene is TRBV19, the J gene TRBJ2-2; weak D call: TRBD2 (5 bases). V lost 4 bases, J lost 3 bases, and 7 bases lay in between. Germline V gives CDR1 FNHDT, CDR2 SITEND (reference sequence). The CDR3 extends over 13 amino acids. This chain's CDR3 is CASSPGYTGQLYF. The sequenced CDR3 bases are TGTGCCAGCAGTCCTGGGTACACCGGG.

Of note for this clone: Gene labels here are mouse ones. The DNA read from the CDR3 is TGTGCCAGCAGCCAAGAGCTGGGGGGTGATGCT. It yields the protein CASSQELGGDA. The whole CDR3 region reads CASSQELGGDAEQFF. The chain employs TRBV2 and TRBJ2-1; 8 bases match TRBD2. The read ends 4 residues early relative to the CDR3; the germline J gene fills the gap. Germline-derived CDR1 and CDR2 are LGHNA and YSYQKL. The CDR3 is 15 amino acids. Trimming took 0 bases from V and 5 from J; bases not matched to a gene: 3.

A few counts support this clone. The genes are named according to mouse. Sequencing ends 4 residues short of the CDR3 end; the germline J gene provides the rest. Other DNA sequences in this specimen translate into the identical CDR3. The V call is TRBV1, the J call TRBJ2-3; D is undetermined. V was shortened by 1 base and J by 0 bases, with 8 bases between the two germline ends. Germline assignment: CDR1 NSQYPW and CDR2 LRSPGD (reference sequence). The CDR3 is 15 residues long. CDR3 residues: CTCSAGGSSAETLYF. CDR3 DNA, as far as it was read: TGCACCTGCAGTGCAGGAGGGTCTAGTGCAGAA.

This clone was counted between two and nine times. The gene symbols are mouse symbols. The CDR3 end lies 4 residues beyond the end of the read and is filled in from the germline J gene. V and J are TRBV13-2 and TRBJ2-2, with a possible D match to TRBD1 (6 bases). CDR1 NNHNN and CDR2 SYGAGS come from the germline V gene (reference sequence). This CDR3 is built from 15 residues. Trimming shortened V by 2 bases and J by 2 bases, and 10 bases separated the two germline ends. This CDR3 reads CASGERTVNTGQLYF. CDR3 bases read: TGTGCCAGCGGTGAGAGGACAGTCAACACCGGG.

Remarks on this clone: Gene labels here are mouse ones. The read stops 3 residues short of the end of the CDR3; the missing end is completed from the germline J gene. The chain carries TRBV19 and TRBJ1-6; TRBD1 aligns across 7 bases. TRBJ1-6 has ORF status, its function being uncertain. This CDR3 is 15 amino acids long. The trim removed 4 bases at V and 0 bases at J, leaving 1 base unmatched. Germline CDR1 FNHDT, CDR2 SITEND (reference sequence). The CDR3 bases that were read are TGTGCCAGCAGTCAGGGGGGTTCCTATAATTCGCCC. Protein sequence: CASSQGGSYNSP. The full CDR3 sequence reads CASSQGGSYNSPLYF.

Of note for this clone: Genes and germline come from the mouse. This CDR3 is CASGEGTSSYNSPLYF. The covered CDR3 bases are TGTGCCAGCGGTGAAGGGACATCTTCCTATAATTCGCCC. The V gene is TRBV13-2, the J gene TRBJ1-6, with D possibly TRBD1 on 6 matching bases. The CDR3 extends 3 residues past the end of the read, so its final part is completed from the germline J gene. TRBJ1-6 is marked as an open reading frame, function uncertain. CDR3 length: 16 residues. V lost 2 bases to trimming and J lost 0 bases, with 9 bases between them. Germline lookup yields CDR1 NNHNN and CDR2 SYGAGS (reference sequence).

With regard to this clone: Each gene name is a mouse one. From the germline J gene comes the end of the CDR3, since the read stops 4 residues before it. Other DNA variants within this sample encode the same CDR3. The rearrangement links TRBV13-1 to TRBJ2-3, with 9 bases that match TRBD2. The V segment lost 3 bases and the J segment 0 bases; nucleotides outside the gene matches: 5. The CDR3 runs to 16 residues. The germline V gene encodes CDR1 NSHNY and CDR2 SYGAGN. The DNA read from the CDR3 is TGTGCCAGCAGTGTGACTGGGGGATCTAGTGCAGAA. This sequence encodes CASSVTGGSSAE. The full-length CDR3 reads as CASSVTGGSSAETLYF.

Comment on this clone: Gene names and germline refer to mouse. The missing CDR3 end, 4 residues past where the read stops, is filled in from the germline J gene. This chain connects TRBV13-3 to TRBJ1-1; 9 nucleotides align to TRBD1. The V gene's germline CDR1 is NNHDY and CDR2 SYVADS. The V and J ends lost 0 bases and 4 bases, in that order; junction bases with no gene match: 1. CDR3 length: 14 amino acids. CDR3 in amino acids: CASSDGTGVTEVFF. The sequenced part of the CDR3 DNA is TGTGCCAGCAGTGATGGGACAGGGGTCACA.

As for this clone: Genes and germline come from the mouse. The read comes to an end 4 residues before the CDR3 does, leaving the germline J gene to fill in the end. This chain links TRBV19 with TRBJ1-1; the D is unclear. CDR3 length: 12 amino acids. V shed 4 bases and J shed 0 bases, with 4 bases lying between them. CDR1 and CDR2 (germline): FNHDT, SITEND (reference sequence). CDR3 loop: CASSYTNTEVFF. The CDR3 bases that were read are TGTGCCAGCAGTTACACAAACACA.

The sample holds a few counts of this clone. These gene names are mouse names. The read halts 4 residues ahead of the CDR3 end, with the missing end drawn from the germline J gene. The chain uses TRBV17 and TRBJ2-2, with D possibly being TRBD2 (6 bases). The CDR3 is made up of 16 amino acids. Deletions cut 3 bases from V and 4 bases from J, with 15 bases between. Germline CDR1 reads MNHDT; CDR2 reads YYDKIL. The CDR3 reads CASSRARGEGTGQLYF. The DNA read from the CDR3 is TGTGCTAGCAGTAGGGCCCGGGGGGAGGGCACCGGG.

A word on this clone: Gene names and germline refer to mouse. Coverage ceases 4 residues before the CDR3 finishes, and the germline J gene fills in the end. Other DNA sequences within the sample encode an identical CDR3. The V and J genes are TRBV19 and TRBJ2-3; possibly TRBD1 for D (5 bases). The CDR3 loop spans 14 amino acids. CDR1 and CDR2 from the germline V gene are FNHDT and SITEND (reference sequence). Trimming stripped 2 bases from V and 0 bases from J, with 7 bases between. This CDR3 reads CASSIAGSAETLYF. CDR3 bases read: TGTGCCAGCAGTATCGCAGGGAGTGCAGAA.

Comments on this clone: Germline and genes: mouse. The read comes to an end 4 residues before the CDR3 does, leaving the germline J gene to fill in the end. The chain couples TRBV13-2 to TRBJ2-3, with D possibly being TRBD1 (5 bases). The CDR3 sequence is 14 residues long. Germline CDR1 reads NNHNN; CDR2 reads SYGAGS (reference sequence). V lost 3 bases and J 1 base, leaving 9 bases between the germline ends. This CDR3 reads CASGATAGAETLYF. The sequenced CDR3 bases are TGTGCCAGCGGTGCGACAGCGGGTGCAGAA.

This clone turned up a few times. Gene names follow the mouse nomenclature. The sequence runs out 4 residues before the end of the CDR3; the remainder is reconstructed from the germline J gene. The gene calls are TRBV13-2 and TRBJ2-2, with 10 bases identical to TRBD1. Germline V gives CDR1 NNHNN, CDR2 SYGAGS (reference sequence). V was pared by 5 bases and J by 5 bases, with 6 bases of the junction left unmatched. The CDR3 runs 15 residues. The DNA read from the CDR3 is TGTGCCAGCGGGCTCCGGGGACAGGGGACCGGG. The encoded protein is CASGLRGQGTG. The CDR3, in full, reads CASGLRGQGTGQLYF.

Many counts were recorded for this clone. Gene names follow the mouse nomenclature. From the germline J gene comes the end of the CDR3, since the read stops 4 residues before it. The same CDR3 arises from other DNA sequences in this sample as well. V gene TRBV5 combines with J gene TRBJ1-1; D gene unclear. The CDR3 length is 12 residues. V lost 3 bases and J 1 base, leaving 3 bases between the germline ends. CDR1 is LGHNA, CDR2 YNLKQL, per germline (reference sequence). CDR3 sequence reads: CASSQGNTEVFF. The CDR3 DNA, read in part, is TGTGCCAGCAGCCAGGGGAACACA.

On this clone: Genes and germline are mouse. The CDR3 bases that were read are TGCACCTGCAGTGCAGTAGGGACTGGGTAT. Translation: CTCSAVGTGY. The whole CDR3 sequence reads CTCSAVGTGYEQYF. This rearrangement joins TRBV1 to TRBJ2-7, with 9 positions matching TRBD2. The sequenced fragment ends 4 residues before the CDR3 boundary, so the rest is inferred from the germline J gene. The CDR3 sequence is 14 residues long. CDR1 is NSQYPW and CDR2 is LRSPGD in the germline V gene (reference sequence).

This clone has only a few counts. These gene names are mouse names. The read finishes 4 residues shy of the CDR3 end, and the germline J gene is used to complete it. This rearrangement joins TRBV13-2 to TRBJ2-5, with D possibly being TRBD1 (5 bases). The length of the CDR3 is 14 residues. CDR1 is NNHNN and CDR2 is SYGAGS in the germline V gene (reference sequence). The sequenced part of the CDR3 DNA is TGTGCCAGCGTCCAGGGTAAGGCCAAAGAC. Amino acids: CASVQGKAKD. The CDR3 in full is CASVQGKAKDTQYF.

This clone was recorded a few times. Mouse gene names and germline throughout. The missing CDR3 end, 4 residues past where the read stops, is filled in from the germline J gene. This chain joins TRBV14 and TRBJ2-5; the match to TRBD1 covers 7 bases. CDR1 is SGHDT, CDR2 FRDEAV, per germline. After removal of 1 base from V and 2 bases from J, the junction contained 4 bases not matched to a gene. CDR3 length: 15 amino acids. CDR3 bases read: TGTGCCAGCAGTTTCCCGACAGGGTCCCAAGAC. Translating gives CASSFPTGSQD. The full CDR3 sequence reads CASSFPTGSQDTQYF.

This clone was observed a few times. Each gene name is a mouse one. The sequence runs out 4 residues before the end of the CDR3; the remainder is reconstructed from the germline J gene. This sample also contains other DNA sequences that code for the same CDR3. This sequence joins TRBV31 and TRBJ2-5; D possibly corresponds to TRBD2 (7 bases). The CDR3 extends over 13 amino acids. CDR1 is GKSSPN, CDR2 SITVG, per germline. The part of the CDR3 DNA that was read is TGTGCCTGGAGTCTCGGGGGGCGCGAC. Encoded protein: CAWSLGGRD. The entire CDR3 reads CAWSLGGRDTQYF.

This clone was seen more than once but under ten times. Gene labels here are mouse ones. The CDR3 region is CASSVDRGRAEQFF. Partial CDR3 DNA: TGTGCCAGCAGTGTTGACAGGGGGCGAGCT. The V gene is TRBV13-1, the J gene TRBJ2-1; 10 nucleotides match TRBD1. The read is 4 residues too short to cover the CDR3 end, so that end is filled in from the germline J gene. Germline V gene sequence: CDR1 NSHNY, CDR2 SYGAGN. CDR3 size: 14 residues.

The sample holds a few counts of this clone. Each gene name is a mouse one. Read data end 4 residues before the CDR3 end; the end is taken from the germline J gene. V usage is TRBV17 and J usage is TRBJ2-1; 8 bases map to TRBD2. V shed 6 bases and J 3 bases; nucleotides not matched to a gene: 4. There are 14 residues in the CDR3. The germline V gene has CDR1 MNHDT and CDR2 YYDKIL. The CDR3 reads CASRRLGFYAEQFF. The sequenced CDR3 bases are TGTGCTAGCAGAAGACTGGGGTTCTATGCT.